The 27 T cell receptor beta chains presented below share a single source sample, sequenced in a study of cytomegalovirus exposure and HLA in healthy donors. The PCR used 60 Vbeta and 13 Jbeta primers. The repertoire was sequenced with immunoSEQ multiplex PCR; TCRdb's copy has only in-frame clones and lacks some. The sample holds approximately 210,000 clones; 70% to 80% are singletons and the top ten take under 2%. Sequencing was performed on PBMCs. Source of these receptors: a girl aged 10-17 years in good health and CMV-seropositive.

The chain is built from TRBV2 and TRBJ2-7; 10 bases map to TRBD1. V was pared by 4 bases and J by 3 bases, with 3 bases of the junction left unmatched. The length of the CDR3 is 14 residues. Germline V gene lookup returns CDR1 SNHLY and CDR2 FYNNEI. CDR3 loop: CASSADRGFYEQYF. The CDR3 bases are TGTGCCAGCAGTGCGGACAGGGGGTTCTACGAGCAGTACTTC.

In this sample, this clone turned up once. The chain uses TRBV7-9 and TRBJ2-5; 9 nucleotides line up with TRBD2. This CDR3 is 18 amino acids long. With V trimmed by 4 bases and J by 1 base, 13 bases remained unmatched. The germline gives CDR1 SEHNR, CDR2 FQNEAQ (reference sequence). The CDR3 sequence is CASSSAGGLAGPQETQYF. In nucleotides, the CDR3 is TGTGCCAGCAGCTCAGCCGGTGGGCTAGCGGGACCCCAAGAGACCCAGTACTTC.

CDR3 residues: CASSPGGGASYEQYF. The CDR3 region has the DNA TGCGCCAGCAGCCCGGGCGGGGGGGCTTCCTACGAGCAGTACTTC. The chain combines TRBV5-1 with TRBJ2-7, with 9 bases that match TRBD2. V was clipped by 4 bases and J by 1 base; unmatched bases: 6. This CDR3 region has 15 residues. The germline CDR1 and CDR2 sequences are SGHRS and YFSETQ. The variable domain in full, with the rest retrieved from reference TRBV5-1 and TRBJ2-7, is KAGVTQTPRYLIKTRGQQVTLSCSPISGHRSVSWYQQTPGQGLQFLFEYFSETQRNKGNFPGRFSGRQFSNSRSEMNVSTLELGDSALYLCASSPGGGASYEQYFGPGTRLTVT.

V gene TRBV5-1 combines with J gene TRBJ2-3; D is uncertain. Germline lookup yields CDR1 SGHRS and CDR2 YFSETQ. Between the trimmed V and J ends, which lost 0 bases and 4 bases, there was a span of 6 bases. The CDR3 totals 13 residues. The CDR3 protein is CASSLGVPDTQYF. DNA for the CDR3: TGCGCCAGCAGCTTGGGAGTGCCAGATACGCAGTATTTT.

The chain has TRBV19 and TRBJ2-2; the match to TRBD1 covers 7 bases. The CDR3 extends over 13 amino acids. V lost 3 bases and J lost 7; bases outside the gene matches: 2. Germline values: CDR1 LNHDA, CDR2 SQIVND (reference sequence). In nucleotides, the CDR3 is TGTGCCAGTAGTATCCAGGGGGTCGGGGAGCTGTTTTTT. This encodes CASSIQGVGELFF.

V usage is TRBV28 and J usage is TRBJ1-3; 8 nucleotides line up with TRBD1. J gave up 3 bases and V 3 bases, and 4 bases lay outside the gene matches. The V gene's germline CDR1 is MDHEN and CDR2 SYDVKM. The CDR3 sequence is 15 residues long. The CDR3 DNA sequence: TGTGCCAGCAGTTTCGGCAGGGGGCTTGGAAACACCATATATTTT. This gives the protein CASSFGRGLGNTIYF.

This CDR3 is CAISESSDPGETQYF. The CDR3 DNA reads TGTGCCATCAGTGAGTCGAGTGATCCCGGAGAGACCCAGTACTTC. The gene calls are TRBV10-3 and TRBJ2-5, with D unclear. There are 15 residues in the CDR3. Germline CDR1 and CDR2: ENHRY and SYGVKD. V lost 0 bases and J lost 4, with 12 bases in between.

This clone was observed a handful of times. The chain is built from TRBV7-7 and TRBJ2-5; D gene unclear. Germline CDR1 reads SSHAT; CDR2 reads FNYEAQ (reference sequence). The CDR3 runs to 13 residues. V lost 1 base to trimming and J lost 5 bases, with 8 bases between them. Here the CDR3 DNA reads TGTGCCAGCAGCTTAGGTCCACGGGAGACCCAGTACTTC. Protein: CASSLGPRETQYF.

V usage is TRBV6-5 and J usage is TRBJ2-1, with 8 bases fitting TRBD2. CDR3 length: 15 residues. The V gene's germline CDR1 is MNHEY and CDR2 SVGAGI. With 5 bases clipped from V and 5 bases from J, the junction kept 8 bases outside the gene matches. CDR3 protein: CASSPSGGPNNEQFF. The CDR3, as DNA: TGTGCCAGCAGTCCCAGCGGGGGCCCTAACAATGAGCAGTTCTTC.

The chain links TRBV6-4 to TRBJ1-6; 9 bases match TRBD1. Germline CDR1 MRHNA, CDR2 SNTAGT. The CDR3 runs 18 residues. The J segment lost 8 bases and the V segment lost 3 bases, leaving 14 bases of the junction unmatched. CDR3 DNA sequence: TGTGCCAGCAGTGATATTACCGGGACAGGGTTACCCGATTCACCCCTCCACTTT. It codes for CASSDITGTGLPDSPLHF.

The CDR3 protein is CASSFPGQGARGYTF. CDR3 coding DNA: TGTGCCAGCAGCTTCCCGGGACAGGGGGCAAGAGGCTACACCTTC. The chain links TRBV5-8 to TRBJ1-2; 12 bases line up with TRBD1. V gave up 2 bases and J gave up 8 bases; unmatched junction bases: 7. Germline V CDR1 and CDR2: SGHTS, YDEGEE. The CDR3 covers 15 residues.

The rearrangement joins TRBV13 to TRBJ2-1; possible D gene TRBD1, 5 bases. CDR3 length equals 15 residues. The V gene lost 8 bases and the J gene lost 2 bases, with 16 bases spanning the gap. Germline V CDR1 and CDR2: PRHDT, FYEKMQ (reference sequence). The CDR3 DNA is TGTGCCAGCGTCTCCACAGGTGTCCCCTACAATGAGCAGTTCTTC. Translating gives CASVSTGVPYNEQFF.

There are a few counts of this clone. The rearrangement joins TRBV7-2 to TRBJ2-7; 7 nucleotides align to TRBD1. The CDR3 is 17 residues long. The junction had 12 bases not matched to a gene; V was cut back by 4 bases and J by 0 bases. Germline V gene data show CDR1 as SGHTA and CDR2 as FQGNSA. The CDR3 coding sequence is TGTGCCAGCAGCTCACCGCCGGGACAGCGCCCCTCCTACGAGCAGTACTTC. Translated: CASSSPPGQRPSYEQYF. Based on the CDR3 plus reference TRBV7-2 and TRBJ2-7, the full variable domain is GAGVSQSPSNKVTEKGKDVELRCDPISGHTALYWYRQSLGQGLEFLIYFQGNSAPDKSGLPSDRFSAERTGGSVSTLTIQRTQQEDSAVYLCASSSPPGQRPSYEQYFGPGTRLTVT.

The sample holds one count of this clone. The chain employs TRBV7-8 and TRBJ2-6, with D tentatively TRBD1 (6 bases). Germline V gene sequence: CDR1 SGHVS, CDR2 FQNEAQ. The CDR3 runs 16 residues. V lost 5 bases and J lost 4, with 15 bases in between. The CDR3 spells CASSSTGPPGANVLTF. Here the CDR3 DNA reads TGTGCCAGCAGCAGTACAGGGCCCCCCGGGGCCAACGTCCTGACTTTC.

CDR3 sequence: CAWSLVVNEQFF. Written as DNA, the CDR3 is TGTGCCTGGAGTTTGGTAGTGAATGAGCAGTTCTTC. The chain is built from TRBV30 and TRBJ2-1; D is undetermined. This CDR3 has 12 amino acids. Trimming removed 2 bases from V and 7 bases from J, with 9 bases in between. Germline-derived CDR1 and CDR2 are GTSNPN and SVGIG (reference sequence). Combining the CDR3 with reference TRBV30 and TRBJ2-1 gives the whole variable domain SQTIHQWPATLVQPVGSPLSLECTVEGTSNPNLYWYRQAAGRGLQLLFYSVGIGQISSEVPQNLSASRPQDRQFILSSKKLLLSDSGFYLCAWSLVVNEQFFGPGTRLTVL.

This chain joins TRBV5-6 and TRBJ2-5, with D maybe TRBD2 (5 bases). The CDR3 extends over 12 amino acids. Per germline, CDR1 SGHDT and CDR2 YYEEEE. Trimming took 4 bases from V and 2 from J, leaving 6 bases between them. CDR3 protein: CASSTGQETQYF. The CDR3 nucleotides are TGTGCCAGCAGCACGGGGCAAGAGACCCAGTACTTC.

The gene calls are TRBV21-1 and TRBJ1-4; the listed D gene, TRBD1, was not tested against the DNA. TRBV21-1 is a known pseudogene. This CDR3 has 15 amino acids. CDR3 nucleotides: TGTGCCAGCAGCACCAGGACAGATCTTAATGAAAAACTGTTTTTT. This encodes CASSTRTDLNEKLFF.

V and J are TRBV7-6 and TRBJ1-6, with a weak D call TRBD1 (6 bases). The CDR3 extends over 15 amino acids. The V and J ends lost 5 bases and 8 bases respectively, with 16 bases between them. The germline V gene has CDR1 SGHVS and CDR2 FNYEAQ. The CDR3 here is CASSASGQGDSPLHF. In DNA form, the CDR3 reads TGTGCCAGCAGCGCATCGGGACAAGGTGATTCACCCCTCCACTTT.

The V call is TRBV18, the J call TRBJ1-1, with a tentative D call TRBD1 (6 bases). Germline CDR1 KGHSH, CDR2 LQKENI. CDR3 size: 15 residues. The V end lost 3 bases, the J end lost 4 bases, and 15 bases lay between the germline ends. CDR3 in amino acids: CASSPRGEGGTEAFF. The CDR3, as DNA: TGTGCCAGCTCACCCCGAGGGGAGGGGGGCACTGAAGCTTTCTTT.

The chain uses TRBV7-9 and TRBJ2-5; 7 bases align to TRBD2. Germline trimming cut 10 bases from V and 1 base from J; bases unmatched to any gene: 9. This CDR3 region has 14 residues. Germline V gives CDR1 SEHNR, CDR2 FQNEAQ (reference sequence). The CDR3 DNA is TGTGCCACGCGGGGGTCCGGGCCCCAAGAGACCCAGTACTTC. Translated, it gives CATRGSGPQETQYF.

This chain joins TRBV27 and TRBJ2-7, with a tentative D call TRBD1 (6 bases). This CDR3 region has 14 residues. V gave up 2 bases and J gave up 3 bases, with 11 bases separating them. The germline CDR1 and CDR2 sequences are MNHEY and SMNVEV (reference sequence). The CDR3 nucleotides read TGTGCCAGCAGTTTAATGGGCAGGGGCTACGAGCAGTACTTC. Translation gives CASSLMGRGYEQYF.

The chain uses TRBV5-1 and TRBJ2-7, with a possible D match to TRBD1 (5 bases). CDR3 size: 13 residues. The germline gives CDR1 SGHRS, CDR2 YFSETQ. The ends were cut back, 0 bases at V and 4 bases at J, with 8 bases in the middle. Here the CDR3 DNA reads TGCGCCAGCAGCTTGGACAGGTCTTACGAGCAGTACTTC. Translating gives CASSLDRSYEQYF.

The V gene is TRBV6-6, the J gene TRBJ2-7, with TRBD1 as a possible D gene (6 bases). From germline, CDR1 is MNHNY and CDR2 SVGAGI (reference sequence). Trimming removed 5 bases from V and 3 bases from J, with 11 bases in between. The CDR3 loop spans 13 amino acids. This chain's CDR3 is CASSPGQNYEQYF. The CDR3 coding sequence is TGTGCCAGCAGTCCCGGACAGAACTACGAGCAGTACTTC.

The gene calls are TRBV2 and TRBJ2-5; 12 bases are shared with TRBD2. This CDR3 spans 16 amino acids. V dropped 7 bases and J dropped 6; count of bases not matched to a gene: 12. Germline V lookup: CDR1 SNHLY, CDR2 FYNNEI. The CDR3: CASILTLAGGPKTQYF. CDR3 nucleotide sequence: TGTGCCAGCATACTGACGCTAGCGGGGGGGCCAAAGACCCAGTACTTC.

The chain recombines TRBV2 with TRBJ2-7; TRBD1 matches 8 bases. This CDR3 region has 14 residues. With 4 bases clipped from V and 2 bases from J, the junction kept 4 bases outside the gene matches. Germline V gene data show CDR1 as SNHLY and CDR2 as FYNNEI. The CDR3 DNA reads TGTGCCAGCAGTGGGGACAGGAGAGCCTACGAGCAGTACTTC. This encodes CASSGDRRAYEQYF. Looking up the rest from reference TRBV2 and TRBJ2-7 gives the full variable domain: EPEVTQTPSHQVTQMGQEVILRCVPISNHLYFYWYRQILGQKVEFLVSFYNNEISEKSEIFDDQFSVERPDGSNFTLKIRSTKLEDSAMYFCASSGDRRAYEQYFGPGTRLTVT.

The J gene is TRBJ1-1, the V gene TRBV6-5; no reliable D call. Germline CDR1 is MNHEY and CDR2 is SVGAGI. V was shortened by 4 bases and J by 0 bases, with 12 bases between the two germline ends. The CDR3 extends over 15 amino acids. The CDR3 reads CASSFGLEMNTEAFF. CDR3 DNA sequence: TGTGCCAGCAGTTTTGGTCTGGAGATGAACACTGAAGCTTTCTTT.

J is TRBJ2-3 and V is TRBV4-1, with 10 nucleotides matching TRBD1. The ends lost 0 bases at V and 5 bases at J; junction bases unmatched: 11. This CDR3 comprises 18 residues. The germline gives CDR1 MGHRA, CDR2 YSYEKL. The CDR3 loop is CASSQDPPGQGIRDTQYF. In DNA, the CDR3 is TGCGCCAGCAGCCAAGACCCACCGGGACAGGGGATAAGAGATACGCAGTATTTT.